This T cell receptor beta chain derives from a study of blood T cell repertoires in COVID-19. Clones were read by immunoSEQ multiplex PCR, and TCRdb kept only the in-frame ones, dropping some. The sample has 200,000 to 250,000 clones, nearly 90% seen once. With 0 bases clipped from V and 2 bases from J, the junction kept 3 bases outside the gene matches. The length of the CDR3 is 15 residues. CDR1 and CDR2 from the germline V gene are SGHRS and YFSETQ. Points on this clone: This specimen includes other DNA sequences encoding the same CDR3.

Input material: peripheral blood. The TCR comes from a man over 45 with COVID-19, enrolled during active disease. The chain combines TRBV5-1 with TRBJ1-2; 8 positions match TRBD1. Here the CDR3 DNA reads TGCGCCAGCAGCTTGGGACAGGGGACCAACTATGGCTACACCTTC. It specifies CASSLGQGTNYGYTF. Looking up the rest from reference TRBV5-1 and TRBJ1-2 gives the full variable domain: KAGVTQTPRYLIKTRGQQVTLSCSPISGHRSVSWYQQTPGQGLQFLFEYFSETQRNKGNFPGRFSGRQFSNSRSEMNVSTLELGDSALYLCASSLGQGTNYGYTFGSGTRLTVV.